This T cell receptor beta chain was retrieved from a study of early T cells in non-severe SARS-CoV-2 infection. This CDR3 is 16 amino acids long. Germline values: CDR1 SGHTA, CDR2 FQGTGA. The V segment lost 5 bases and the J segment 5 bases; nucleotides outside the gene matches: 8. In its sample, this clonotype was seen many times. In TCRdb, the 5' RACE reads were re-called with MiXCR into one record per CDR3 protein. The table lists approximately 80,000 distinct CDR3 sequences, approximately 12% of them singletons. The TCR comes from an adult who was a healthcare worker with PCR-confirmed SARS-CoV-2 infection or an uninfected control (not recorded which). V usage is TRBV7-3 and J usage is TRBJ2-2, with 10 bases fitting TRBD2. Sequenced input: whole blood. The DNA of the CDR3 is TGTGCCAGCAGCCCCCAGTCACTAGCGGGAACCGGGGAGCTGTTTTTT. Amino acid sequence: CASSPQSLAGTGELFF.